This T cell receptor beta chain was captured by sequencing in a study of blood T cell repertoires in COVID-19. Original handling: How many nucleated cells were present was estimated from reference gene primer amplification. Generated by immunoSEQ multiplex PCR, the TCRdb table keeps only in-frame clones and is missing some. The V and J calls and the clone size are those of that table, but D and trimming were determined from the DNA. This sample has under 200,000 clones, with 86% found just once. V was pared by 5 bases and J by 3 bases, with 5 bases between. CDR3 size: 11 residues. Germline V gene sequence: CDR1 MGHDK, CDR2 SYGVNS. Cohorts were assigned according to the clinical history that participants reported.

This TCR derives from a man aged 40-49 years with acute COVID-19. The chain employs TRBV25-1 and TRBJ2-7; D is unclear. Sequencing was performed on PBMCs or T cells enriched from blood (not recorded which). The CDR3 loop reads CASSPNYEQYF. The CDR3 DNA follows: TGTGCCAGCAGTCCCAACTACGAGCAGTACTTC.